These 24 T cell receptor beta chains were all obtained from the same sample, sequenced in a study of technical replicates of blood from four donors. Measured with immunoSEQ multiplex PCR; TCRdb has only the in-frame clones, and not every one. The sample holds about 84,000 clones, 95% to 98% seen once. The sequencing input was T cells isolated from PBMCs. The receptors here all came from a human donor in good health.

The chain joins TRBV13 to TRBJ2-3; 10 positions match TRBD2. V shed 5 bases and J 2 bases; nucleotides not matched to a gene: 4. The CDR3 contains 15 residues. CDR1 and CDR2 from the germline V gene are PRHDT and FYEKMQ (reference sequence). DNA for the CDR3: TGTGCCAGCAGCCCCGGGACTAGCGTCACAGATACGCAGTATTTT. As protein: CASSPGTSVTDTQYF.

Only one count was recorded for this clone. The gene calls are TRBV4-1 and TRBJ2-5; 9 nucleotides match TRBD2. Germline lookup yields CDR1 MGHRA and CDR2 YSYEKL. The ends lost 0 bases at V and 2 bases at J; junction bases unmatched: 4. This CDR3 region has 16 residues. CDR3 DNA sequence: TGCGCCAGCAGCCAAGATTTCCTAGCGGGGCAAGAGACCCAGTACTTC. It codes for CASSQDFLAGQETQYF.

CDR3 nucleotides: TGCGCCAGCAGCATTGACTTGACAGATACGCAGTATTTT. Translating it yields CASSIDLTDTQYF. The chain has TRBV5-1 and TRBJ2-3; D gene unclear. Trimming shortened V by 4 bases and J by 3 bases, and 9 bases separated the two germline ends. The CDR3 contains 13 residues. The germline gives CDR1 SGHRS, CDR2 YFSETQ.

The chain links TRBV6-5 to TRBJ2-3, with 7 bases identical to TRBD1. This CDR3 region has 15 residues. After removal of 6 bases from V and 0 bases from J, the junction contained 6 bases not matched to a gene. From germline, CDR1 is MNHEY and CDR2 SVGAGI. CDR3 DNA: TGTGCCAGCAGGACAGGGCCGTCTAGCACAGATACGCAGTATTTT. As protein: CASRTGPSSTDTQYF.

CDR3 DNA sequence: TGCAGCGTATCTTCGGACAGCTCCTACGAGCAGTACTTC. Residues: CSVSSDSSYEQYF. The chain combines TRBV29-1 with TRBJ2-7, with a tentative D call TRBD1 (6 bases). Germline CDR1 reads SQVTM; CDR2 reads ANQGSEA. This CDR3 contains 13 residues. Trimming pared 6 bases from V and 0 bases from J, leaving 12 bases between.

The chain combines TRBV7-8 with TRBJ2-3; 12 nucleotides line up with TRBD2. In germline, CDR1 is SGHVS, CDR2 FQNEAQ. The V and J ends lost 8 bases and 3 bases, in that order; junction bases with no gene match: 6. The CDR3 is made up of 15 amino acids. CDR3 region: CASCLGLAGTDTQYF. The CDR3 bases are TGTGCCAGCTGCCTTGGACTAGCGGGAACAGATACGCAGTATTTT.

This clone was seen a few times. This sequence joins TRBV30 and TRBJ1-1; 9 bases align to TRBD1. The CDR3 runs 12 residues. The V and J ends lost 3 bases and 5 bases, in that order; junction bases with no gene match: 1. Germline loops: CDR1 GTSNPN, CDR2 SVGIG (reference sequence). CDR3 loop: CAWRGQGTEAFF. The CDR3 bases are TGTGCCTGGAGGGGACAGGGAACTGAAGCTTTCTTT.

Points on this clone: The same CDR3 is also encoded by other DNA sequences in this sample. This rearrangement joins TRBV4-1 to TRBJ1-1; D may be TRBD1 (5 bases). In germline, CDR1 is MGHRA, CDR2 YSYEKL. CDR3 length: 14 residues. V lost 2 bases to trimming and J lost 0 bases, with 7 bases between them. CDR3 region: CASSQQGLNTEAFF. The CDR3 DNA is TGCGCCAGCAGCCAACAGGGCCTGAACACTGAAGCTTTCTTT.

This clone is a singleton in its sample. This sequence joins TRBV21-1 and TRBJ1-1; the table's TRBD1 call for D was not verified on the DNA. TRBV21-1 is assigned pseudogene status. This CDR3 spans 17 amino acids. The CDR3 DNA follows: TGTGCCAGCAGCATCCAACCGGGACAGGGGGAAGTCACTGAAGCTTTCTTT. Translation: CASSIQPGQGEVTEAFF.

This sequence joins TRBV25-1 and TRBJ2-5; perhaps TRBD1 as D (5 bases). Germline assignment: CDR1 MGHDK and CDR2 SYGVNS. V was shortened by 7 bases and J by 3 bases, with 9 bases between the two germline ends. This CDR3 comprises 12 residues. As DNA, the CDR3 is TGTGCCAGCATGACAGCCGAAGAGACCCAGTACTTC. This codes for CASMTAEETQYF.

The gene calls are TRBV27 and TRBJ2-2; 10 nucleotides align to TRBD1. Losses at the gene ends were 6 bases for V and 5 bases for J; bases not matched to a gene: 12. Germline CDR1 and CDR2: MNHEY and SMNVEV (reference sequence). This CDR3 is 17 amino acids long. The CDR3 DNA reads as TGTGCCAGCAGCCGACCTCCCTGGACAGGGGGAACCGGGGAGCTGTTTTTT. Its protein product is CASSRPPWTGGTGELFF.

The V call is TRBV27, the J call TRBJ2-2, with TRBD1 as a possible D gene (5 bases). V gave up 5 bases and J gave up 5 bases, with 15 bases separating them. CDR1 is MNHEY and CDR2 is SMNVEV in the germline V gene (reference sequence). The CDR3 totals 15 residues. CDR3 sequence: CASSPLQGRTGELFF. CDR3 nucleotide sequence: TGTGCCAGCAGTCCACTGCAGGGAAGGACCGGGGAGCTGTTTTTT.

The rearrangement uses TRBV12-2 and TRBJ2-1; the table's D gene call, TRBD2, was not cross checked with the DNA. TRBV12-2 is reported as a pseudogene. The length of the CDR3 is 14 residues. The DNA of the CDR3 is TGTGCAAGTCGCTTCTTATTCCTGAGGCTTGAGCAGTTCTTC. It is translated as CASRFLFLRLEQFF.

In this sample, this clone turned up once. The chain joins TRBV29-1 to TRBJ1-2; the match to TRBD1 covers 9 bases. CDR3 length equals 17 residues. The V segment lost 5 bases and the J segment 4 bases; nucleotides outside the gene matches: 17. Germline CDR1 is SQVTM and CDR2 is ANQGSEA. CDR3 in amino acids: CSVNAPGSDRGGYGYTF. CDR3 DNA: TGCAGCGTTAACGCTCCCGGGTCGGACAGGGGTGGCTATGGCTACACCTTC.

The CDR3 coding sequence is TGTGCCAGCAGCGCCACACTAGGGGGCGCTTATAACTATGGCTACACCTTC. It is translated as CASSATLGGAYNYGYTF. The chain links TRBV5-4 to TRBJ1-2; TRBD1 agrees at 7 bases. J was trimmed by 1 base and V by 4 bases; bases with no gene match: 13. Germline CDR1 is SGHNT and CDR2 is YYREEE (reference sequence). This CDR3 spans 17 amino acids.

In regard to this clone: Other nucleotide sequences in the sample specify the same CDR3. The rearrangement links TRBV11-2 to TRBJ2-1, with a weak D call TRBD2 (6 bases). CDR1 is SGHAT and CDR2 is FQNNGV in the germline V gene. The V end lost 1 base, the J end lost 0 bases, and 13 bases lay between the germline ends. The CDR3 contains 17 residues. This CDR3 is CASSLVVSGSSYNEQFF. CDR3 nucleotides: TGTGCCAGCAGCTTAGTAGTTAGCGGAAGCTCCTACAATGAGCAGTTCTTC.

The V and J genes are TRBV2 and TRBJ1-1, with a possible D match to TRBD1 (6 bases). CDR1 SNHLY and CDR2 FYNNEI come from the germline V gene. CDR3 length equals 13 residues. The V and J ends lost 10 bases and 0 bases respectively, with 12 bases between them. CDR3 sequence (DNA): TGTGCCACCTCAGGGGCGGTGAACACTGAAGCTTTCTTT. Its translation: CATSGAVNTEAFF. The whole variable domain, filled in from reference TRBV2 and TRBJ1-1, reads EPEVTQTPSHQVTQMGQEVILRCVPISNHLYFYWYRQILGQKVEFLVSFYNNEISEKSEIFDDQFSVERPDGSNFTLKIRSTKLEDSAMYFCATSGAVNTEAFFGQGTRLTVV.

This chain links TRBV4-1 with TRBJ2-7, with D possibly TRBD1 on 7 matching bases. The V gene's germline CDR1 is MGHRA and CDR2 YSYEKL. The CDR3 runs 16 residues. The V gene lost 2 bases and the J gene lost 1 base, with 15 bases spanning the gap. The CDR3: CASSQPTTGRSYEQYF. CDR3 DNA sequence: TGCGCCAGCAGCCAACCCACGACAGGGAGGTCCTACGAGCAGTACTTC.

J is TRBJ1-1 and V is TRBV6-5, with 8 bases identical to TRBD1. The CDR3 has 15 amino acids. J lost 5 bases, V lost 6 bases, and 11 bases had no gene match. CDR1 and CDR2 from the germline V gene are MNHEY and SVGAGI. CDR3 region: CASRGQGAGLTEAFF. The CDR3 DNA reads TGTGCCAGCAGGGGCCAGGGGGCAGGCTTAACTGAAGCTTTCTTT.

The rearrangement joins TRBV7-9 to TRBJ2-1, with 7 bases that match TRBD2. Germline V gene data show CDR1 as SEHNR and CDR2 as FQNEAQ (reference sequence). This CDR3 is built from 17 residues. The junction had 10 bases not matched to a gene; V was cut back by 4 bases and J by 1 base. The DNA of the CDR3 is TGTGCCAGCAGCTCCCAAGGGAAGCGGGGATCCTACAATGAGCAGTTCTTC. Translation: CASSSQGKRGSYNEQFF. Together with reference TRBV7-9 and TRBJ2-1, the CDR3 gives the full variable domain: DTGVSQNPRHKITKRGQNVTFRCDPISEHNRLYWYRQTLGQGPEFLTYFQNEAQLEKSRLLSDRFSAERPKGSFSTLEIQRTEQGDSAMYLCASSSQGKRGSYNEQFFGPGTRLTVL.

The table lists this clone with a count of one. The chain joins TRBV10-3 to TRBJ2-6; D unclear. There are 15 residues in the CDR3. The V gene's germline CDR1 is ENHRY and CDR2 SYGVKD. V shed 10 bases and J shed 2 bases, with 15 bases lying between them. The CDR3 here is CASSPTITGANVLTF. In DNA, the CDR3 is TGTGCCAGCTCCCCTACTATCACTGGGGCCAACGTCCTGACTTTC.

This rearrangement joins TRBV4-1 to TRBJ2-3; D not resolved. Trimming removed 6 bases at V and 0 bases at J, with 10 bases between. CDR1 MGHRA and CDR2 YSYEKL come from the germline V gene. The CDR3 is 14 amino acids. The CDR3 nucleotides are TGCGCCAGCAGACAGCCATCTAGCACAGATACGCAGTATTTT. Amino acids: CASRQPSSTDTQYF.

This clone was counted a single time. The J gene is TRBJ2-6, the V gene TRBV6-1, with D tentatively TRBD2 (7 bases). The V end lost 8 bases, the J end lost 0 bases, and 11 bases lay between the germline ends. The germline V gene encodes CDR1 MNHNS and CDR2 SASEGT. The CDR3 spans 15 residues. The CDR3 region has the DNA TGTGCCAGCTCGGGGGGCCACTCTGGGGCCAACGTCCTGACTTTC. Its translation is CASSGGHSGANVLTF.

In its sample, this clone was seen once. The chain uses TRBV4-1 and TRBJ2-1; no clear D gene. CDR1 and CDR2 from the germline V gene are MGHRA and YSYEKL. The V end was cut by 2 bases, the J end by 4 bases, with 15 bases between. This CDR3 is built from 16 residues. CDR3 amino acids: CASSQFQAGQYNEQFF. CDR3 nucleotides: TGCGCCAGCAGCCAATTTCAAGCTGGGCAATACAATGAGCAGTTCTTC.